These T cell receptor beta chains were read from a single sample in a study of T cell responses to AZD1222 COVID-19 vaccine. Repertoires were generated with immunoSEQ multiplex PCR, while TCRdb's copy carries only in-frame clones and drops some. The table shows about 110,000 clones, with roughly 87% occurring only once. The source was peripheral blood, collected 28 days after the second AZD1222 dose. All receptors derive from an adult who received the AZD1222 COVID-19 vaccine. Each CDR3 is given with its conserved first and last residue. D genes are given only for firm matches. Clone size is given for some rows only: seen once, a few or many times, or a class if the clone is expanded.

clone_size	d_call	v_call	cdr3_length	j_call	cdr3_nt	cdr3_aa
.	.	TRBV7-9	12	TRBJ2-7	TGTGCCAGCAGCTTATACCGTTCGGTGCAGTACTTC	CASSLYRSVQYF
.	.	TRBV12-3/TRBV12-4	12	TRBJ1-2	TGTGCCAGCAGTTTCAATCGGACACCTGACGACTTC	CASSFNRTPDDF
.	.	TRBV11-2	13	TRBJ1-4	TGTGCCAGCAGCTTAGATCGTCGGGAAAAACTGTTTTTT	CASSLDRREKLFF
.	.	TRBV6-5	13	TRBJ1-1	TGTGCCAGCAGTTACGGCGGGAACACTGAAGCTTTCTTT	CASSYGGNTEAFF
.	.	TRBV5-4	13	TRBJ2-5	TGTGCCAGCAGCGCGGGCCCCCAAGAGACCCAGTACTTC	CASSAGPQETQYF
.	TRBD1	TRBV6-1	14	TRBJ2-7	TGTGCCAGCAGTGACCCGGGACAGGGATACGAGCAGTACTTC	CASSDPGQGYEQYF
.	.	TRBV6-5	14	TRBJ2-1	TGTGCCAGCACCTCAGGGGGACTCCACAATGAGCAGTTCTTC	CASTSGGLHNEQFF
.	.	TRBV10-2	12	TRBJ2-7	TGCGCCAGCAGTGTAGGTCTCCTCGAGCAGTACTTC	CASSVGLLEQYF
.	.	TRBV10-3	13	TRBJ1-1	TGTGCCATCACGCCGGACAGAATCACTGAAGCTTTCTTT	CAITPDRITEAFF
.	.	TRBV4-1	17	TRBJ2-2	TGCGCCAGCAGCCTGTCCCTACCGGGGGGCGCGGCCGGGGAGCTGTTTTTT	CASSLSLPGGAAGELFF
few	.	TRBV5-1	14	TRBJ2-7	TGCGCCAGCAGCTTGCGGGGGCGGGCCTGGGAGCAGTACTTC	CASSLRGRAWEQYF
.	TRBD2	TRBV11-2	18	TRBJ2-5	TGTGCCAGCAGCTTAGGACTAGCGGGGGGCGTGAGGATAGAGACCCAGTACTTC	CASSLGLAGGVRIETQYF
.	.	TRBV5-1	14	TRBJ2-5	TGCGCCAGCAGCTTACTAGGGAACCAAGAGACCCAGTACTTC	CASSLLGNQETQYF
.	.	TRBV27	16	TRBJ1-2	TGTGCCAGCAGTTGCCAAAGAGGGTGGGGGGCGGAAGGCTACACCTTC	CASSCQRGWGAEGYTF
.	.	TRBV9	16	TRBJ1-1	TGTGCCAGCAGCGTTAGATCGGGGGGTTTGAACACTGAAGCTTTCTTT	CASSVRSGGLNTEAFF
.	.	TRBV19	14	TRBJ2-1	TGTGCCAGTAGTCAGGGGTACATCTACAATGAGCAGTTCTTC	CASSQGYIYNEQFF
once	TRBD1	TRBV7-2	16	TRBJ2-5	TGTGCCAGCAGCCAAAACGGACAGGGGGCAGGGGAGACCCAGTACTTC	CASSQNGQGAGETQYF
.	.	TRBV6-2/TRBV6-3	15	TRBJ2-7	TGTGCCAGCAGTTACCAATGGAGTGGACCCTACGAGCAGTACTTC	CASSYQWSGPYEQYF
.	.	TRBV28	14	TRBJ1-2	TGTGCCAGCAGTTTCCCGGGGGTGGGATATGGCTACACCTTC	CASSFPGVGYGYTF
once	.	TRBV18	13	TRBJ1-5	TGTGCCAGCTCACCTGGCAGGGATCAGCCCCAGCATTTT	CASSPGRDQPQHF
.	.	TRBV5-4	14	TRBJ1-2	TGTGCCAGCAGCCCGGCGGACAGCAACTATGGCTACACCTTC	CASSPADSNYGYTF
.	.	TRBV3-1/TRBV3-2	14	TRBJ1-1	TGTGCCAGCAGCCAGATGACAGGAAACACTGAAGCTTTCTTT	CASSQMTGNTEAFF
.	TRBD2	TRBV7-6	17	TRBJ2-5	TGTGCCAGCAGCTTAGCCCAGCTAGCGGGGGGGCGGGAGACCCAGTACTTC	CASSLAQLAGGRETQYF
.	.	TRBV5-4	14	TRBJ1-1	TGTGCCAGCAGCTTGGCCACCGGGCGACGGGAAGCTTTCTTT	CASSLATGRREAFF
.	TRBD1	TRBV19	14	TRBJ1-6	TGTGCCAGTACAACGACAGGGGGGTATTCACCCCTCCACTTT	CASTTTGGYSPLHF
.	.	TRBV5-1	14	TRBJ2-1	TGCGCCAGCAGCTTGGGACAGGATTACAATGAGCAGTTCTTC	CASSLGQDYNEQFF
.	.	TRBV15	16	TRBJ1-4	TGTGCCACCAGCAGAGGGGGACGGTCAACTAATGAAAAACTGTTTTTT	CATSRGGRSTNEKLFF
.	.	TRBV11-2	15	TRBJ2-1	TGTGCCAGCAGCTTACTCGGTGCGGGATACAATGAGCAGTTCTTC	CASSLLGAGYNEQFF
.	TRBD1	TRBV28	15	TRBJ2-7	TGTGCCAGCATTAGCGGACAGGGGGCGACTTACGAGCAGTACTTC	CASISGQGATYEQYF
few	.	TRBV10-2	11	TRBJ1-3	TGCGCCAGCAGTTTGGGAAACACCATATATTTT	CASSLGNTIYF
.	TRBD1	TRBV3-1/TRBV3-2	15	TRBJ1-1	TGTGCCAGCACCGGGACAGGACCTATGAACACTGAAGCTTTCTTT	CASTGTGPMNTEAFF
.	.	TRBV18	12	TRBJ1-2	TGTGCCAGCTCACCACAGGTCTATGGCTACACCTTC	CASSPQVYGYTF
.	.	TRBV27	12	TRBJ1-2	TGTGCCACGCGCCGGGGAGACTATGGCTACACCTTC	CATRRGDYGYTF
.	.	TRBV19	13	TRBJ1-5	TGTGCCAGTAGTTTATCCGGGATTCAGCCCCAGCATTTT	CASSLSGIQPQHF
.	TRBD2	TRBV9	15	TRBJ2-1	TGTGCCAGCAGCGTCTTAGCGGGGGCCTACAATGAGCAGTTCTTC	CASSVLAGAYNEQFF
.	.	TRBV6-5	15	TRBJ2-7	TGTGCCAGCAGCCCAGACCCCGGGGGCTCCTACGAGCAGTACTTC	CASSPDPGGSYEQYF
once	TRBD2	TRBV7-9	18	TRBJ2-3	TGTGCCAGCAGCTTCAGCAGTCTAGCGGGGGGGAGTTCGGATACGCAGTATTTT	CASSFSSLAGGSSDTQYF
.	.	TRBV18	15	TRBJ1-2	TGTGCCAGCTCACCCCAGGAAGGCCAGGGTGGGGGCTACACCTTC	CASSPQEGQGGGYTF
.	.	TRBV14	14	TRBJ2-1	TGTGCCAGCAGCCCCCGGGGGCCGTACAATGAGCAGTTCTTC	CASSPRGPYNEQFF
.	.	TRBV10-1	15	TRBJ2-2	TGCGCCAGCAGTGAGTCGAAAGGGGGCACCGGGGAGCTGTTTTTT	CASSESKGGTGELFF
.	.	TRBV4-3	13	TRBJ2-7	TGCGCCAGCAGCCCGGGACTGTCCTACGAGCAGTACTTC	CASSPGLSYEQYF
.	.	TRBV19	13	TRBJ1-2	TGTGCCAGTAGTACCCCTCCGGGCGGGGGCTACACCTTC	CASSTPPGGGYTF
.	.	TRBV19	13	TRBJ1-2	TGTGCCAGTAGCGGTGGGGGGAACTATGGCTACACCTTC	CASSGGGNYGYTF
.	.	TRBV28	11	TRBJ1-1	TGTGCCAGCCTAAGGGAGTTTGAAGCTTTCTTT	CASLREFEAFF
.	TRBD1	TRBV7-2	14	TRBJ1-2	TGTGCCAGCAGCCGGGACAGGGGGCTCGGTGGCTACACCTTC	CASSRDRGLGGYTF
.	.	TRBV9	12	TRBJ2-1	TGTGCCAGCAGCAACCTAGACAATGAGCAGTTCTTC	CASSNLDNEQFF
.	.	TRBV7-9	13	TRBJ1-1	TGTGCCAGCAGTAAGCCGGCGGGCACTGAAGCTTTCTTT	CASSKPAGTEAFF
.	TRBD2	TRBV7-9	17	TRBJ2-1	TGTGCCAGCAGCTCGACCGCGTCAAGCGGGGGGGTTAATGAGCAGTTCTTC	CASSSTASSGGVNEQFF
.	.	TRBV7-9	13	TRBJ2-7	TGTGCCAGCAGCTTACAGGGTAGGAACGAGCAGTACTTC	CASSLQGRNEQYF
.	.	TRBV7-9	13	TRBJ1-1	TGTGCCAGCAGCTCTACACCGAACACTGAAGCTTTCTTT	CASSSTPNTEAFF
.	.	TRBV9	13	TRBJ1-1	TGTGCCAGCAGCCTAGGGGGTAGCACTGAAGCTTTCTTT	CASSLGGSTEAFF
.	.	TRBV11-2	16	TRBJ2-5	TGTGCCAGCAGGCCGACAGTCGGGGGCATCGGAGAGACCCAGTACTTC	CASRPTVGGIGETQYF